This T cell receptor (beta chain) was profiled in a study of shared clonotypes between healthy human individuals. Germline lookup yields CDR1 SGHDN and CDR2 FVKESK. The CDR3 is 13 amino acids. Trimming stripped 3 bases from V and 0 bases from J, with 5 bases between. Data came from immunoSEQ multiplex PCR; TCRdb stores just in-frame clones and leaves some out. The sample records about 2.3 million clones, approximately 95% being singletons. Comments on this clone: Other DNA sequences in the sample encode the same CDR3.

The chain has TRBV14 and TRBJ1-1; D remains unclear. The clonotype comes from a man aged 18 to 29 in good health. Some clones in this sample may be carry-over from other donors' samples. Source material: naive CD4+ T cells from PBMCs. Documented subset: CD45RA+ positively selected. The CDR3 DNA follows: TGTGCCAGCAGCCATGGTTTGAACACTGAAGCTTTCTTT. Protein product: CASSHGLNTEAFF.